The 25 T cell receptor beta chains given below trace back to one sample, sequenced in a study of T cells expressing NK-cell markers. TCRdb processed the 5' RACE reads again and assigns one entry to each CDR3 protein, with no DNA. The sample totals approximately 380,000 distinct CDR3 sequences. The material sequenced was blood T cells: a sorted CD56 or NKG2C T cell subset, CD4+ or CD8+ T cells, or bulk PBMC T cells (not recorded which). The source is a man aged 18-70 years in good health.

The CDR3 protein is CASSLSGRRGPQHF. The chain is built from TRBV5-6 and TRBJ1-5; TCRdb's assignment of TRBD1 cannot be checked, as there is no DNA. CDR3 length equals 14 residues. CDR1 and CDR2 (germline): SGHDT, YYEEEE.

The CDR3 sequence: CSVEESAGGSYEQYF. V and J are TRBV29-1 and TRBJ2-7. The CDR3 covers 15 residues. Germline V CDR1 and CDR2: SQVTM, ANQGSEA.

The chain combines TRBV20-1 with TRBJ2-7. CDR3 length equals 15 residues. CDR1 is DFQATT, CDR2 SNEGSKA, per germline (reference sequence). CDR3 sequence reads: CSAREGRKGTYEQYF.

V and J are TRBV6-5 and TRBJ1-1; TCRdb picks TRBD1, but there is no DNA to check that call. This CDR3 comprises 16 residues. The germline V gene encodes CDR1 MNHEY and CDR2 SVGAGI. CDR3 sequence reads: CASSYSPGLDHTEAFF.

The rearrangement links TRBV9 to TRBJ2-3; with no DNA, the TCRdb D assignment of TRBD2 cannot be verified. This CDR3 region has 13 residues. Germline V CDR1 and CDR2: SGDLS, YYNGEE. The CDR3 loop reads CASSGDYSDTQYF.

The CDR3 region is CASSLIAGGQNTGELFF. J is TRBJ2-2 and V is TRBV7-6; TCRdb's D call of TRBD2 is untestable without DNA. CDR1 SGHVS and CDR2 FNYEAQ come from the germline V gene. This CDR3 comprises 17 residues.

The J gene is TRBJ1-3, the V gene TRBV9. Per germline, CDR1 SGDLS and CDR2 YYNGEE. There are 16 residues in the CDR3. CDR3 loop: CASSVAGFSPGNTIYF.

The chain links TRBV27 to TRBJ2-2; the TCRdb D gene call, TRBD2, has no DNA to confirm it. Germline values: CDR1 MNHEY, CDR2 SMNVEV (reference sequence). This CDR3 has 17 amino acids. The CDR3 loop is CASSFVGLAANTGELFF.

The chain has TRBV30 and TRBJ2-1. This CDR3 has 13 amino acids. Germline V gives CDR1 GTSNPN, CDR2 SVGIG (reference sequence). CDR3 amino acids: CASRQGSYNEQFF.

The V call is TRBV5-1, the J call TRBJ1-4. The CDR3 consists of 13 residues. Germline lookup yields CDR1 SGHRS and CDR2 YFSETQ. The CDR3 region is CASSGPTNEKLFF.

This chain uses TRBV20-1 with TRBJ2-7; TCRdb lists TRBD2, though no DNA is available to test this call. Germline CDR1 DFQATT, CDR2 SNEGSKA (reference sequence). This CDR3 is 13 amino acids long. The CDR3: CSANRGKGHEQYF.

The chain couples TRBV7-3 to TRBJ2-2; TCRdb proposes TRBD2, but this gene call is untestable without DNA. The CDR3 contains 17 residues. Germline V lookup: CDR1 SGHTA, CDR2 FQGTGA. The CDR3 sequence: CASSEIGRKDNAGELFF.

The chain links TRBV6-1 to TRBJ2-3; lacking DNA, the TRBD1 call made by TCRdb goes unchecked. The CDR3 is 12 residues long. Germline-derived CDR1 and CDR2 are MNHNS and SASEGT. The CDR3 here is CATGRGVGPQYF.

The V call is TRBV5-1, the J call TRBJ2-3; lacking DNA, the TRBD1 call made by TCRdb goes unchecked. The CDR3 runs to 15 residues. CDR1 SGHRS and CDR2 YFSETQ come from the germline V gene. CDR3 amino acids: CASSPETVPTDTQYF.

CDR3 sequence: CSASRGFAGNTEAFF. The chain employs TRBV20-1 and TRBJ1-1; TCRdb's D gene call, TRBD1, goes unchecked for lack of DNA. In germline, CDR1 is DFQATT, CDR2 SNEGSKA (reference sequence). CDR3 size: 15 residues.

This chain uses TRBV20-1 with TRBJ2-3; TCRdb's D gene call, TRBD2, goes unchecked for lack of DNA. This CDR3 spans 14 amino acids. Germline values: CDR1 DFQATT, CDR2 SNEGSKA (reference sequence). The CDR3 here is CSASRGGGTDTQYF.

The CDR3 spells CASSQGQIIYNSPLHF. This chain joins TRBV14 and TRBJ1-6; TCRdb's assignment of TRBD1 cannot be checked, as there is no DNA. Germline-derived CDR1 and CDR2 are SGHDN and FVKESK. CDR3 size: 16 residues.

The chain carries TRBV27 and TRBJ1-2; the D call from TCRdb, TRBD1, cannot be confirmed without DNA. Germline V CDR1 and CDR2: MNHEY, SMNVEV (reference sequence). The CDR3 is 15 amino acids. CDR3 residues: CASSRGAGRNYGYTF.

The rearrangement links TRBV5-4 to TRBJ2-7; the TRBD1 assignment by TCRdb is unverifiable without DNA. CDR1 is SGHNT and CDR2 is YYREEE in the germline V gene (reference sequence). This CDR3 is built from 15 residues. This CDR3 is CASSPRGDRTYEQYF.

The gene calls are TRBV12-3 or TRBV12-4 and TRBJ1-2; absent DNA, TCRdb's TRBD1 call cannot be checked. This CDR3 spans 13 amino acids. This chain's CDR3 is CASSEQGLDGYTF.

The chain uses TRBV5-1 and TRBJ2-3; TCRdb picks TRBD1, but there is no DNA to check that call. This CDR3 spans 14 amino acids. Germline V gene lookup returns CDR1 SGHRS and CDR2 YFSETQ. The CDR3 is CASATGQGSDTQYF.

This chain connects TRBV29-1 to TRBJ2-7. This CDR3 contains 12 residues. Germline V gives CDR1 SQVTM, CDR2 ANQGSEA. CDR3 sequence reads: CSVEVHSYEQYF.

The chain joins TRBV12-3 or TRBV12-4 to TRBJ2-1; the D call from TCRdb, TRBD2, cannot be confirmed without DNA. This CDR3 contains 16 residues. CDR3 sequence reads: CASSFRAAASYNEQFF.

The chain has TRBV20-1 and TRBJ2-1; as DNA is missing, the TRBD2 call by TCRdb cannot be tested. Germline lookup yields CDR1 DFQATT and CDR2 SNEGSKA (reference sequence). This CDR3 comprises 14 residues. This CDR3 reads CSAGGSGGDNEQFF.

The V call is TRBV10-3, the J call TRBJ2-5; TCRdb returns TRBD2, unconfirmable since there is no DNA. Germline V gene lookup returns CDR1 ENHRY and CDR2 SYGVKD. The CDR3 extends over 15 amino acids. The chain's CDR3 is CAKTTSGGLQETQYF.